This T cell receptor beta chain was retrieved from a study of blood T cell repertoires in COVID-19. Looking at the study overall: Resolution of symptoms, clearance, or two negative PCRs was present in recovered Cohort 3 donors. The United States, Italy and Spain were the sources of the acute and convalescent COVID-19 samples.

Here immunoSEQ multiplex PCR was the method, and the copy in TCRdb shows in-frame clones only, minus some. Among fewer than 250,000 clones listed, roughly nine tenths were seen once. The CDR3 has 14 amino acids. The germline V gene encodes CDR1 MNHEY and CDR2 SMNVEV (reference sequence). J was trimmed by 4 bases and V by 2 bases; bases with no gene match: 3. Participants spanned ages about 18 to 90 years and resided in about 24 US areas. Cohorts were based on clinical histories the participants reported. This TCR was recovered from a woman in her forties in a cohort exposed to, infected with or recovered from COVID-19 (not recorded which). The chain uses TRBV27 and TRBJ2-5; 8 bases align to TRBD1. Specimen: PBMCs or T cells enriched from blood (not recorded which). The CDR3 sequence is CASSLRDRGETQYF. CDR3 bases: TGTGCCAGCAGTTTACGCGACAGGGGAGAGACCCAGTACTTC.